A single sample is the source of the 4 T cell receptor beta chains below, sequenced in a study of T cell clones after liver transplantation. Sequencing was performed with immunoSEQ multiplex PCR; in TCRdb, only in-frame clones are kept and a portion is missing. The sample consists of more than 95,000 clones, 82% of them appearing once. This specimen consisted of CD4+ T cells from blood, obtained before liver transplant. The origin of the receptors is a human donor who received a liver transplant.

The chain recombines TRBV18 with TRBJ2-6, with no clear D. V lost 2 bases to trimming and J lost 0 bases, with 5 bases between them. Germline CDR1 reads KGHSH; CDR2 reads LQKENI. The length of the CDR3 is 15 residues. CDR3 coding DNA: TGTGCCAGCTCACCAGGAAGCTCTGGGGCCAACGTCCTGACTTTC. Amino acid sequence: CASSPGSSGANVLTF.

The genes are TRBV19 and TRBJ1-5; 10 bases match TRBD1. The CDR3 sequence is 16 residues long. V trimming: 9 bases; J trimming: 5 bases; junction bases outside the gene matches: 13. CDR1 and CDR2 from the germline V gene are LNHDA and SQIVND (reference sequence). The CDR3 DNA reads as TGTGCCAGCCAAACGGGCGGGACAGGGGCCGATCAGCCCCAGCATTTT. It codes for CASQTGGTGADQPQHF.

This clone occurred once. V is TRBV15 and J is TRBJ1-5; D possibly corresponds to TRBD1 (5 bases). Germline CDR1 LNHNV, CDR2 YYDKDF (reference sequence). Trimming pared 1 base from V and 7 bases from J, leaving 11 bases between. This CDR3 comprises 14 residues. CDR3 amino acids: CATSRGGIRQPQHF. The CDR3 DNA reads TGTGCCACCAGCAGAGGGGGGATTCGGCAGCCCCAGCATTTT.

In its sample, this clone was seen once. DNA of the CDR3: TGTGCCAGCAGCCTCCAAAATGAGCAGTTCTTC. It specifies CASSLQNEQFF. The chain carries TRBV7-9 and TRBJ2-1; D is undetermined. This CDR3 is 11 amino acids long. Trimming stripped 5 bases from V and 7 bases from J, with 6 bases between. Germline assignment: CDR1 SEHNR and CDR2 FQNEAQ (reference sequence). The full variable domain, rest sourced from reference TRBV7-9 and TRBJ2-1, is DTGVSQNPRHKITKRGQNVTFRCDPISEHNRLYWYRQTLGQGPEFLTYFQNEAQLEKSRLLSDRFSAERPKGSFSTLEIQRTEQGDSAMYLCASSLQNEQFFGPGTRLTVL.